These 10 T cell receptor beta chains share one sample of origin, sequenced in a study of T cells in Graves' hyperthyroidism and ophthalmopathy. RNA transcripts served as the template for amplifying TCR beta CDR3 regions. HTBI primers drove first-round RT-PCR of the TCR CDR3. TCRdb passed the multiplex PCR reads through MiXCR, listing each CDR3 protein once. The sample lists over 450,000 distinct CDR3 sequences; 15% to 20% were seen once. The sample comprised blood. Receptors were obtained from a young woman with Graves' ophthalmopathy.

In its sample, this clonotype was seen many times. CDR3 bases: TGTGCCAGCAGCCAAGATCCTAGCGGGGGGAAGAAGGGTGAGACCCAGTACTTC. It is translated as CASSQDPSGGKKGETQYF. The rearrangement links TRBV3-1 to TRBJ2-5; 11 nucleotides line up with TRBD2. Trimming removed 0 bases from V and 5 bases from J; junction bases left unmatched: 11. Germline CDR1 LGHDT, CDR2 YNNKEL (reference sequence). The CDR3 runs 18 residues.

This clonotype was detected many times. The chain couples TRBV7-2 to TRBJ2-3, with 10 nucleotides matching TRBD1. CDR3 length: 16 residues. V lost 3 bases to trimming and J lost 3 bases; unmatched junction nucleotides: 6. The germline V gene has CDR1 SGHTA and CDR2 FQGNSA. The CDR3 coding sequence is TGTGCCAGCAGCTTTCAGACAGGGGGCAAGACAGATACGCAGTATTTT. Translated: CASSFQTGGKTDTQYF.

There are many counts of this clonotype. This chain connects TRBV28 to TRBJ2-7; the D is unclear. Germline V gene sequence: CDR1 MDHEN, CDR2 SYDVKM. The length of the CDR3 is 15 residues. The germline V and J ends were trimmed by 4 bases and 0 bases, with 13 bases remaining between them. CDR3 sequence: CASSSPDGLSYEQYF. The CDR3 coding sequence is TGTGCCAGCAGTTCCCCGGACGGTCTCTCCTACGAGCAGTACTTC.

In this sample, this clonotype turned up once. Given a much more abundant clone one base away, this may be a read error. The genes are TRBV30 and TRBJ1-2, with D possibly matching TRBD1 (5 bases). CDR3 length: 12 residues. Germline V gene sequence: CDR1 GTSNPN, CDR2 SVGIG (reference sequence). The CDR3 bases are TGTGTCTGGAGTGGGGACCCGGGTGGCTACACCTTC. Its protein is CVWSGDPGGYTF.

The chain carries TRBV6-2 or TRBV6-3 and TRBJ1-2; D perhaps matches TRBD1 (6 bases). Germline values: CDR1 MNHEY, CDR2 SVGEGT. Trimming took off 7 bases at V and 6 bases at J, with 12 bases between the two ends. CDR3 length equals 12 residues. DNA for the CDR3: TGTGCCAGCACGGCGGGGGCTGATGGCTACACCTTC. It specifies CASTAGADGYTF.

Many counts were recorded for this clonotype. The gene calls are TRBV29-1 and TRBJ2-1; 16 positions match TRBD2. After removal of 3 bases from V and 3 bases from J, the junction contained 2 bases not matched to a gene. The CDR3 loop spans 16 amino acids. Per the germline V gene, CDR1 is SQVTM and CDR2 is ANQGSEA. The chain's CDR3 is CSVEGLAGGDYNEQFF. In nucleotides, the CDR3 is TGCAGCGTTGAGGGACTAGCGGGAGGGGACTACAATGAGCAGTTCTTC.

The rearrangement uses TRBV14 and TRBJ2-7; D may be TRBD1 (7 bases). V was cut by 3 bases and J by 4 bases, with 13 bases left in between. This CDR3 has 14 amino acids. Germline V gives CDR1 SGHDN, CDR2 FVKESK. This CDR3 is CASSHKAGGYEQYF. The CDR3 bases are TGTGCCAGCAGCCATAAGGCAGGGGGGTACGAGCAGTACTTC. The whole variable domain, remainder taken from reference TRBV14 and TRBJ2-7, is EAGVTQFPSHSVIEKGQTVTLRCDPISGHDNLYWYRRVMGKEIKFLLHFVKESKQDESGMPNNRFLAERTGGTYSTLKVQPAELEDSGVYFCASSHKAGGYEQYFGPGTRLTVT.

V is TRBV29-1 and J is TRBJ2-1; D is perhaps TRBD1 or TRBD2 (6 bases each). V was trimmed by 5 bases and J by 5 bases, leaving 19 bases between them. Per germline, CDR1 SQVTM and CDR2 ANQGSEA. The CDR3 extends over 15 amino acids. The DNA of the CDR3 is TGCAGCGTTAGAAAGGAGGGGGGCCTCAACAATGAGCAGTTCTTC. Protein product: CSVRKEGGLNNEQFF.

The rearrangement uses TRBV12-3 or TRBV12-4 and TRBJ1-5; TRBD1 matches at 8 bases. This CDR3 has 15 residues. J was trimmed by 6 bases and V by 6 bases; bases with no gene match: 10. CDR3 sequence reads: CASRESGQGRQPQHF. The CDR3 nucleotides are TGTGCCAGCAGGGAGAGCGGACAGGGACGTCAGCCCCAGCATTTT.

This clonotype was seen more than once but under ten times. The rearrangement uses TRBV5-5 and TRBJ1-5; unclear D gene. This CDR3 has 16 amino acids. Trimming cost V 4 bases and J 0 bases, with 14 bases left between them. Germline V gene sequence: CDR1 SGHKS, CDR2 YYEKEE (reference sequence). CDR3 sequence (DNA): TGTGCCAGCAGCAGGACGGGGATCTATAGCAATCAGCCCCAGCATTTT. Its protein product is CASSRTGIYSNQPQHF.